This TCR beta chain was sequenced in a study of T cells in localized non-small cell lung cancer. CDR1 MDHEN and CDR2 SYDVKM come from the germline V gene. V was cut by 4 bases and J by 1 base, with 11 bases left in between. The CDR3 runs to 15 residues. This clone is a singleton in its sample. Some clones are missing from TCRdb's copy, which holds only in-frame ones; the method was immunoSEQ multiplex PCR. The sample holds 90,000 to 95,000 clones, roughly 86% seen once. Source: peripheral blood, taken before any cancer treatment. This chain connects TRBV28 to TRBJ1-5, with a tentative D call TRBD1 (5 bases). This sequence originates from a man aged 35 to 69 with stage I squamous cell lung carcinoma. DNA for the CDR3: TGTGCCAGCAGTTCAGGGAAAAAGAGCAATCAGCCCCAGCATTTT. Protein: CASSSGKKSNQPQHF.